The sequence of this TCR beta chain was determined in a study of response to subunit inactivated influenza vaccine. From the RT-PCR reads, TCRdb called clonotypes with MiXCR, one entry per CDR3 protein. The table lists 800,000 or so distinct CDR3 sequences, less than 25% of them singletons. Overall study results and limits: Researchers suggested that each seasonal influenza vaccination recruits few new T cells.

A note on this clonotype: What it binds is unknown.

The sequence was obtained from a man aged 45-65 years who received an inactivated influenza vaccine. Here the sequenced sample was PBMCs from blood, taken 4 to 6 days after vaccination.

This chain's CDR3 is CASSWTTSGGASEQYF. CDR3 coding DNA: TGCGCCAGCAGCTGGACAACTAGCGGGGGGGCAAGCGAGCAGTACTTC. This chain uses TRBV5-1 with TRBJ2-7, with 13 bases identical to TRBD2. The CDR3 totals 16 residues. V lost 3 bases to trimming and J lost 6 bases; unmatched junction nucleotides: 9. The germline V gene has CDR1 SGHRS and CDR2 YFSETQ.